This note documents a single TCR beta chain sequence. This entry is derived from a study of blood T cell repertoires in COVID-19. The authors' processing: Reference gene primer amplification gave estimated nucleated cell counts. Some clones are missing from TCRdb's copy, which holds only in-frame ones; the method was immunoSEQ multiplex PCR. The V and J calls and clone size come from that table; D and trimming were worked out from the DNA. The sample carries about 270,000 clones, over 80% recorded once. CDR1 and CDR2 from the germline V gene are SGDLS and YYNGEE. The CDR3 is 15 amino acids. Unmatched junction bases numbered 7, after V lost 4 bases and J lost 4 bases.

The sequence came from a woman in her twenties or thirties with acute COVID-19. Source material: PBMCs or T cells enriched from blood (not recorded which). The chain couples TRBV9 to TRBJ1-2; TRBD1 aligns across 10 bases. The CDR3 protein is CASSPSTGGSYGYTF. CDR3 DNA: TGTGCCAGCAGCCCCTCGACAGGGGGCAGCTATGGCTACACCTTC. Complete variable domain (other parts from reference TRBV9 and TRBJ1-2): DSGVTQTPKHLITATGQRVTLRCSPRSGDLSVYWYQQSLDQGLQFLIQYYNGEERAKGNILERFSAQQFPDLHSELNLSSLELGDSALYFCASSPSTGGSYGYTFGSGTRLTVV.